The 17 T cell receptor beta chains below come from one sample, sequenced in a study of T cell changes during pregnancy in multiple sclerosis. The assay was immunoSEQ multiplex PCR, and TCRdb's table has in-frame clones only and misses some. The data hold around 40,000 clones, with about 90% observed a single time. The specimen was CD4+ T cells from peripheral blood mononuclear cells, collected before pregnancy. The source of these receptors is a female donor with multiple sclerosis, enrolled in a pregnancy study.

The chain is built from TRBV5-4 and TRBJ2-3; a possible D gene is TRBD2 (7 bases). The CDR3 is 17 amino acids. Germline V CDR1 and CDR2: SGHNT, YYREEE (reference sequence). The germline V and J ends were trimmed by 4 bases and 6 bases, with 24 bases remaining between them. The CDR3 spells CASSPPLGGGGGDTQYF. CDR3 nucleotides: TGTGCCAGCAGCCCGCCCCTGGGGGGCGGGGGAGGCGATACGCAGTATTTT. The full variable domain, completed using reference TRBV5-4 and TRBJ2-3, is ETGVTQSPTHLIKTRGQQVTLRCSSQSGHNTVSWYQQALGQGPQFIFQYYREEENGRGNFPPRFSGLQFPNYSSELNVNALELDDSALYLCASSPPLGGGGGDTQYFGPGTRLTVL.

The chain couples TRBV7-8 to TRBJ1-5; D is perhaps TRBD1 (6 bases). Deletions cut 1 base from V and 2 bases from J, with 9 bases between. Germline values: CDR1 SGHVS, CDR2 FQNEAQ. The CDR3 extends over 15 amino acids. CDR3: CASSLVSGGNQPQHF. DNA for the CDR3: TGTGCCAGCAGCTTAGTCTCAGGGGGCAATCAGCCCCAGCATTTT.

This clone was counted only a few times. This chain uses TRBV4-1 with TRBJ1-2; 7 bases match TRBD1. The CDR3 runs to 15 residues. CDR1 and CDR2 (germline): MGHRA, YSYEKL. J was trimmed by 2 bases and V by 5 bases; bases with no gene match: 8. CDR3 bases: TGCGCCAGCAGCGTGGCCGGGACAGCGAACTATGGCTACACCTTC. It yields the protein CASSVAGTANYGYTF.

V is TRBV11-1 and J is TRBJ2-1; 8 nucleotides line up with TRBD1. Trimming at V came to 4 bases and at J to 4 bases, leaving 0 bases not matched to a gene. This CDR3 has 13 residues. Germline V gene lookup returns CDR1 SGHAT and CDR2 FQDESV (reference sequence). DNA for the CDR3: TGTGCCAGCAGCTGGGACAGGTACAATGAGCAGTTCTTC. This codes for CASSWDRYNEQFF.

The gene calls are TRBV10-3 and TRBJ1-6; D ambiguous. CDR1 is ENHRY and CDR2 is SYGVKD in the germline V gene. V was pared by 3 bases and J by 11 bases, with 17 bases between. CDR3 length: 15 amino acids. The CDR3 nucleotides read TGTGCCATCAGTGACCCAACGGGCGGGTTTACACCCCTCCACTTT. It specifies CAISDPTGGFTPLHF.

The CDR3 bases are TGTGCCAGCAGTGAATCCCACGGGACAGGGGGAAACACCATATATTTT. Protein product: CASSESHGTGGNTIYF. The gene calls are TRBV2 and TRBJ1-3, with 9 bases identical to TRBD1. Looked up from germline, CDR1 is SNHLY and CDR2 is FYNNEI. The V segment lost 2 bases and the J segment 4 bases; nucleotides outside the gene matches: 6. This CDR3 spans 16 amino acids.

This clone was detected only a few times. The chain links TRBV23-1 to TRBJ1-1; tentatively, D is TRBD1 (5 bases). TRBV23-1 is an open reading frame, and its role is uncertain. Trimming stripped 7 bases from V and 3 bases from J, with 15 bases between. The CDR3 runs to 14 residues. This chain's CDR3 is CASTPPGWDTEAFF. The DNA of the CDR3 is TGCGCCAGCACCCCCCCAGGGTGGGACACTGAAGCTTTCTTT.

Here the CDR3 DNA reads TGTGCCAGCAGCATCCGACAGGGACCTAACGAGCAGTACTTC. It is translated as CASSIRQGPNEQYF. This chain uses TRBV11-1 with TRBJ2-7, with 7 positions matching TRBD1. The germline V gene has CDR1 SGHAT and CDR2 FQDESV (reference sequence). This CDR3 comprises 14 residues. Trimming took 5 bases from V and 5 from J; bases not matched to a gene: 9. The entire variable domain, with the rest obtained from reference TRBV11-1 and TRBJ2-7, is as follows: EAEVAQSPRYKITEKSQAVAFWCDPISGHATLYWYRQILGQGPELLVQFQDESVVDDSQLPKDRFSAERLKGVDSTLKIQPAELGDSAMYLCASSIRQGPNEQYFGPGTRLTVT.

The chain couples TRBV7-2 to TRBJ1-6; D unclear. V was shortened by 1 base and J by 4 bases, with 8 bases between the two germline ends. The germline CDR1 and CDR2 sequences are SGHTA and FQGNSA. The CDR3 loop spans 15 amino acids. The CDR3 coding sequence is TGTGCCAGCAGCTTAGTCCCCGGGTATAATTCACCCCTCCACTTT. This sequence encodes CASSLVPGYNSPLHF.

In this sample, this clone turned up a few times. This rearrangement joins TRBV18 to TRBJ2-4; tentatively, D is TRBD2 (5 bases). The germline gives CDR1 KGHSH, CDR2 LQKENI. V gave up 3 bases and J gave up 2 bases, with 8 bases separating them. This CDR3 is 14 amino acids long. CDR3 DNA: TGTGCCAGCTCACCCCTCGGGACCAAAAACATTCAGTACTTC. It encodes CASSPLGTKNIQYF.

This chain uses TRBV5-6 with TRBJ1-2; D remains unclear. The CDR3 loop spans 13 amino acids. Trimming left V 0 bases short and J 13 bases short, with 16 bases between. Germline loops: CDR1 SGHDT, CDR2 YYEEEE. This chain's CDR3 is CASSLGGLSLTTF. The CDR3, as DNA: TGTGCCAGCAGCTTGGGAGGCCTCTCTCTGACCACCTTC.

V is TRBV6-5 and J is TRBJ2-4, with 12 nucleotides matching TRBD1. The trim removed 6 bases at V and 8 bases at J, leaving 5 bases unmatched. This CDR3 comprises 14 residues. Germline lookup yields CDR1 MNHEY and CDR2 SVGAGI. The CDR3 DNA reads TGTGCCAGCAGCTCCGGGACAGGGGGCGACATTCAGTACTTC. The encoded protein is CASSSGTGGDIQYF.

This clone was counted a single time. J is TRBJ2-1 and V is TRBV10-3, with 9 bases lining up with TRBD2. V gave up 0 bases and J gave up 4 bases; unmatched junction bases: 7. This CDR3 spans 17 amino acids. CDR1 is ENHRY, CDR2 SYGVKD, per germline. CDR3 loop: CAISESTRRGGYNEQFF. The CDR3 coding sequence is TGTGCCATCAGTGAGTCGACTCGGCGGGGGGGTTACAATGAGCAGTTCTTC.

The CDR3 nucleotides are TGTGCCAGCAGCGGTACAGGGGGCGCGTCCTACAATGAGCAGTTCTTC. Its protein is CASSGTGGASYNEQFF. This sequence joins TRBV7-3 and TRBJ2-1; 9 nucleotides agree with TRBD1. The CDR3 is made up of 16 amino acids. The J segment lost 1 base and the V segment lost 5 bases, leaving 6 bases of the junction unmatched. Germline CDR1 and CDR2: SGHTA and FQGTGA.

Concerning this clone itself: One junction end does not reproduce the germline sequence, and a read error may be involved. The chain links TRBV7-2 to TRBJ1-2; D ambiguous. The CDR3 spans 12 residues. Germline CDR1 reads SGHTA; CDR2 reads FQGNSA. CDR3 in DNA: TGTGCCAGCACCTTAATTCAGGATGGCTACACCTTC. This encodes CASTLIQDGYTF.

The chain recombines TRBV7-2 with TRBJ1-2; perhaps TRBD1 as D (5 bases). CDR3 length: 15 amino acids. Per germline, CDR1 SGHTA and CDR2 FQGNSA. V lost 2 bases and J 6 bases, leaving 16 bases between the germline ends. CDR3 amino acids: CASSLSGGGIHGYTF. CDR3 sequence (DNA): TGTGCCAGCAGCTTATCCGGGGGAGGTATACATGGCTACACCTTC.

The count of this clone is one. The rearrangement uses TRBV19 and TRBJ2-7; 7 nucleotides align to TRBD2. Germline trimming cut 7 bases from V and 0 bases from J; bases unmatched to any gene: 6. Germline lookup yields CDR1 LNHDA and CDR2 SQIVND (reference sequence). The CDR3 runs 14 residues. CDR3 bases: TGTGCCAGTACCCAAGCGGGGCGCTCCTACGAGCAGTACTTC. It encodes CASTQAGRSYEQYF.